These 4 T cell receptor beta chains originate from one sample sequenced in a study of CD8+CD57+ T cells in acquired aplastic anemia. TCR beta VDJ and CDR3 were profiled, and genomic DNA was the template. TCRdb reprocessed the reads via MiXCR and lists one record per CDR3 protein. The data contain under 500,000 distinct CDR3 sequences, around 32% of them singletons. Patients selected for sequencing had displayed CD8+CD57+ cell expansion by flow cytometry. The specimen was sorted CD4+, CD8+, or CD8+CD57+ T cells (not recorded which) from PBMCs. These receptors originate from a human donor with aplastic anemia.

The chain is built from TRBV25-1 and TRBJ2-7, with D hard to call. Looked up from germline, CDR1 is MGHDK and CDR2 is SYGVNS. Trimming removed 6 bases from V and 0 bases from J, with 18 bases in between. The CDR3 has 16 amino acids. Here the CDR3 DNA reads TGTGCCAGCAGCCAAGAGGAGCGACGGAGCTCCTACGAGCAGTACTTC. The encoded protein is CASSQEERRSSYEQYF.

The chain recombines TRBV11-1 with TRBJ1-6; 8 nucleotides match TRBD1. Germline-derived CDR1 and CDR2 are SGHAT and FQDESV (reference sequence). V was clipped by 2 bases and J by 5 bases; unmatched bases: 8. The CDR3 is 17 amino acids. As DNA, the CDR3 is TGTGCCAGCAGCTTAACAGGGGGACATTCTAATAATTCACCCCTCCACTTT. It is translated as CASSLTGGHSNNSPLHF. Combining the CDR3 with reference TRBV11-1 and TRBJ1-6 gives the whole variable domain EAEVAQSPRYKITEKSQAVAFWCDPISGHATLYWYRQILGQGPELLVQFQDESVVDDSQLPKDRFSAERLKGVDSTLKIQPAELGDSAMYLCASSLTGGHSNNSPLHFGNGTRLTVT.

This clonotype was found many times. The rearrangement joins TRBV19 to TRBJ2-7, with D possibly being TRBD1 (5 bases). Germline V lookup: CDR1 LNHDA, CDR2 SQIVND (reference sequence). The V and J ends lost 0 bases and 5 bases respectively, with 11 bases between them. This CDR3 is built from 14 residues. The DNA for the CDR3 is TGTGCCAGTAGTATAGAACACAGGAGCAACGAGCAGTACTTC. Translated, it gives CASSIEHRSNEQYF. Full variable domain (outside the CDR3, taken from reference TRBV19 and TRBJ2-7): DGGITQSPKYLFRKEGQNVTLSCEQNLNHDAMYWYRQDPGQGLRLIYYSQIVNDFQKGDIAEGYSVSREKKESFPLTVTSAQKNPTAFYLCASSIEHRSNEQYFGPGTRLTVT.

V gene TRBV4-2 combines with J gene TRBJ2-3, with D tentatively TRBD1 or TRBD2 (5 bases each). V gave up 3 bases and J gave up 4 bases, with 11 bases separating them. The CDR3 length is 14 residues. Germline CDR1 is LGHNA and CDR2 is YNFKEQ. CDR3 protein: CASSHRDLADTQYF. The CDR3, as DNA: TGTGCCAGCAGCCACCGGGACCTAGCAGATACGCAGTATTTT.